This T cell receptor (beta chain) was observed in a study of Ad26.COV2.S vaccination and SARS-CoV-2 variants. Background on the study: A participant enrolled in the COV1001 Ad26.COV2.S trial arm provided the sample. Intramuscular Ad26.COV2.S doses were given once or twice, 56 days apart. General study results and limits: Responses of spike-specific T cells (both CD8+ and CD4+) reportedly showed substantial breadth after vaccination. Spike-specific TCR breadth ran higher among vaccine recipients than placebo recipients.

TCRdb keeps only in-frame clones here, not all; method: immunoSEQ multiplex PCR. The sample yields hundreds of thousands of clones, roughly 84% seen once. Treatment noted: 15 to 20 received Ad26.COV2.S at low or high dose, single or two shots; about 5 received placebo; per-sample allocation not given. At day 63 after the first vaccine or placebo injection, samples were drawn. The CDR3 totals 16 residues. Unmatched junction bases numbered 8, after V lost 2 bases and J lost 2 bases. The germline CDR1 and CDR2 sequences are LNHNV and YYDKDF (reference sequence). This clone was seen only once. The target antigen is unknown.

The receptor was isolated from a person between 18 and 59 years old who received the Ad26.COV2.S COVID-19 vaccine or a placebo. The V call is TRBV15, the J call TRBJ2-7; 8 bases match TRBD2. The input for sequencing was peripheral blood, taken in a trial of Ad26.COV2.S vaccine versus placebo. This CDR3 is CATSRFPREGTYEQYF. DNA of the CDR3: TGTGCCACCAGCAGATTCCCCCGGGAGGGAACCTACGAGCAGTACTTC.